This entry lists 5 T cell receptor beta chains sequenced from one sample in a study of blood T cell repertoires in COVID-19. Measured with immunoSEQ multiplex PCR; TCRdb has only the in-frame clones, and not every one. Here the sample spans more than 200,000 clones, about nine tenths being singletons. Source material: peripheral blood. These TCRs come from a man aged 50-59 years with COVID-19, enrolled during active disease.

The chain combines TRBV7-2 with TRBJ2-5; no clear D. From germline, CDR1 is SGHTA and CDR2 FQGNSA. V was clipped by 1 base and J by 0 bases, with 9 bases between them. The CDR3 totals 15 residues. The CDR3 spells CASSLVWAYQETQYF. The CDR3, as DNA: TGTGCCAGCAGCTTAGTCTGGGCGTACCAAGAGACCCAGTACTTC.

The genes are TRBV5-4 and TRBJ2-2; 8 bases agree with TRBD1. The germline gives CDR1 SGHNT, CDR2 YYREEE (reference sequence). V lost 3 bases and J lost 3; bases outside the gene matches: 7. This CDR3 region has 16 residues. The CDR3 is CASSYRQGIHTGELFF. CDR3 coding DNA: TGTGCCAGCAGCTACAGACAGGGGATACACACCGGGGAGCTGTTTTTT. Variable domain in full (rest from reference TRBV5-4 and TRBJ2-2): ETGVTQSPTHLIKTRGQQVTLRCSSQSGHNTVSWYQQALGQGPQFIFQYYREEENGRGNFPPRFSGLQFPNYSSELNVNALELDDSALYLCASSYRQGIHTGELFFGEGSRLTVL.

The CDR3 spells CSARQGATEAFF. The CDR3, as DNA: TGCAGCGCCCGACAGGGGGCGACGGAAGCTTTCTTT. The V call is TRBV29-1, the J call TRBJ1-1, with 10 bases fitting TRBD1. Germline V lookup: CDR1 SQVTM, CDR2 ANQGSEA. The CDR3 totals 12 residues. The J segment lost 8 bases and the V segment lost 7 bases, leaving 7 bases of the junction unmatched.

V is TRBV10-3 and J is TRBJ2-5, with 10 nucleotides matching TRBD1. The J segment lost 5 bases and the V segment lost 10 bases, leaving 10 bases of the junction unmatched. The CDR3 consists of 14 residues. Looked up from germline, CDR1 is ENHRY and CDR2 is SYGVKD. The CDR3 loop reads CATRRQGAGETQYF. The CDR3 bases are TGTGCCACAAGAAGACAGGGGGCGGGGGAGACCCAGTACTTC.

This chain links TRBV5-1 with TRBJ2-7; D unresolved. With 0 bases removed from V and 2 bases from J, the gap between germline ends came to 9 bases. CDR1 and CDR2 from the germline V gene are SGHRS and YFSETQ. CDR3 size: 14 residues. The CDR3 spells CASSLATFPYEQYF. The CDR3 DNA follows: TGCGCCAGCAGCTTGGCGACATTCCCCTACGAGCAGTACTTC. The full variable domain, its missing parts supplied by reference TRBV5-1 and TRBJ2-7, is KAGVTQTPRYLIKTRGQQVTLSCSPISGHRSVSWYQQTPGQGLQFLFEYFSETQRNKGNFPGRFSGRQFSNSRSEMNVSTLELGDSALYLCASSLATFPYEQYFGPGTRLTVT.